A selection of T cell receptor beta chains follows, all from one sample in a study of post-analysis software for immune sequencing data. TCRdb re-analysed the PCR reads in MiXCR, keeping a single row per CDR3 protein. The table lists under 200,000 distinct CDR3 sequences, around 29% of them singletons, with roughly 3.4% in the top ten. The sequencing sample was made of blood. Receptors were obtained from a girl aged 2-17 years with multiple sclerosis. Both conserved end residues are part of each CDR3. The order of the fields is CDR3 protein, CDR3 DNA, V gene, D gene, J gene, clone size. A D gene is named only where the DNA matches it firmly. Only part of the rows carry a size: once, few, many, or a class if the clone is expanded.

cdr3_aa: CSAGRGAGTDTQYF
cdr3_nt: TGCAGCGCCGGTCGCGGCGCAGGCACAGATACGCAGTATTTT
v_call: TRBV29-1
d_call: .
j_call: TRBJ2-3
clone_size: many

cdr3_aa: CASSQDPHPTNEKLFF
cdr3_nt: TGTGCCAGCAGCCAAGACCCTCATCCAACTAATGAAAAACTGTTTTTT
v_call: TRBV4-2
d_call: .
j_call: TRBJ1-4
clone_size: .

cdr3_aa: CASSLRTGFNQPQHF
cdr3_nt: TGTGCCAGCAGCTTACGGACAGGCTTCAATCAGCCCCAGCATTTT
v_call: TRBV7-2
d_call: TRBD1
j_call: TRBJ1-5
clone_size: few

cdr3_aa: CSVRPEGSAGYTF
cdr3_nt: TGCAGCGTCAGGCCCGAGGGAAGCGCTGGCTACACCTTC
v_call: TRBV29-1
d_call: .
j_call: TRBJ1-2
clone_size: many

cdr3_aa: CASSLAFGNQPQHF
cdr3_nt: TGCGCCAGCAGCTTGGCCTTCGGAAATCAGCCCCAGCATTTT
v_call: TRBV5-1
d_call: .
j_call: TRBJ1-5
clone_size: few

cdr3_aa: CASSMDRGRTGELFF
cdr3_nt: TGCGCCAGCAGCATGGACAGGGGGCGCACCGGGGAGCTGTTTTTT
v_call: TRBV5-1
d_call: TRBD1
j_call: TRBJ2-2
clone_size: .

cdr3_aa: CSARTLNYGYTF
cdr3_nt: TGCAGTGCTAGGACGCTTAACTATGGCTACACCTTC
v_call: TRBV20-1
d_call: .
j_call: TRBJ1-2
clone_size: .

cdr3_aa: CASSLDAVGLSDTQYF
cdr3_nt: TGTGCCAGCAGCTTAGATGCGGTGGGGTTGTCAGATACGCAGTATTTT
v_call: TRBV11-2
d_call: .
j_call: TRBJ2-3
clone_size: .

cdr3_aa: CASRREGLAGVYEQFF
cdr3_nt: TGTGCCAGCAGACGGGAGGGGCTAGCGGGAGTTTATGAGCAGTTCTTC
v_call: TRBV6-4
d_call: TRBD2
j_call: TRBJ2-1
clone_size: many

cdr3_aa: CASSQESAVYGYTF
cdr3_nt: TGTGCCAGCAGCCAAGAGTCGGCGGTCTATGGCTACACCTTC
v_call: TRBV14
d_call: .
j_call: TRBJ1-2
clone_size: few

cdr3_aa: CASSAWRGGRDTQYF
cdr3_nt: TGTGCCAGCAGTGCGTGGCGGGGGGGCCGGGATACGCAGTATTTT
v_call: TRBV6-5
d_call: TRBD2
j_call: TRBJ2-3
clone_size: .

cdr3_aa: CASSLDVQYEQYF
cdr3_nt: TGCGCCAGCAGCTTGGACGTCCAATACGAGCAGTACTTC
v_call: TRBV5-1
d_call: .
j_call: TRBJ2-7
clone_size: many

cdr3_aa: CASRQTGVGEQFF
cdr3_nt: TGTGCCAGCAGGCAGACAGGGGTTGGTGAGCAGTTCTTC
v_call: TRBV28
d_call: TRBD1
j_call: TRBJ2-1
clone_size: many

cdr3_aa: CSARDEGANSGYSYEQYF
cdr3_nt: TGCAGTGCTAGAGACGAGGGTGCGAATAGCGGGTACTCCTACGAGCAGTACTTC
v_call: TRBV20-1
d_call: TRBD2
j_call: TRBJ2-7
clone_size: few

cdr3_aa: CSAQDLYEQYF
cdr3_nt: TGCAGTGCCCAAGACTTGTACGAGCAGTACTTC
v_call: TRBV20-1
d_call: .
j_call: TRBJ2-7
clone_size: many

cdr3_aa: CSARGTKGSQKLFF
cdr3_nt: TGCAGTGCTAGAGGTACGAAGGGGTCACAAAAACTGTTTTTT
v_call: TRBV20-1
d_call: .
j_call: TRBJ1-4
clone_size: .

cdr3_aa: CASSWTVTDTQYF
cdr3_nt: TGTGCCAGCAGCTGGACAGTCACAGATACGCAGTATTTT
v_call: TRBV7-2
d_call: .
j_call: TRBJ2-3
clone_size: .

cdr3_aa: CASSLAGVVETQYF
cdr3_nt: TGCGCCAGCAGCTTGGCCGGGGTTGTGGAGACCCAGTACTTC
v_call: TRBV5-1
d_call: .
j_call: TRBJ2-5
clone_size: once

cdr3_aa: CASSQGAQPQHF
cdr3_nt: TGTGCCAGCAGCCAAGGTGCCCAGCCCCAGCATTTT
v_call: TRBV3-1
d_call: .
j_call: TRBJ1-5
clone_size: many

cdr3_aa: CASSYPSGGHNEQFF
cdr3_nt: TGTGCCAGCAGTTACCCGAGCGGGGGGCACAATGAGCAGTTCTTC
v_call: TRBV6-5
d_call: TRBD2
j_call: TRBJ2-1
clone_size: .

cdr3_aa: CASRQGNSPLHF
cdr3_nt: TGTGCCAGCAGACAGGGTAATTCACCCCTCCACTTT
v_call: TRBV2
d_call: .
j_call: TRBJ1-6
clone_size: many

cdr3_aa: CASSVGKGYSPEAFF
cdr3_nt: TGTGCCAGCAGCGTAGGTAAGGGTTACAGTCCTGAAGCTTTCTTT
v_call: TRBV9
d_call: .
j_call: TRBJ1-1
clone_size: .

cdr3_aa: CASNYRLADPNEQFF
cdr3_nt: TGTGCCAGCAACTACAGACTAGCGGACCCCAATGAGCAGTTCTTC
v_call: TRBV12-3/TRBV12-4
d_call: TRBD2
j_call: TRBJ2-1
clone_size: once

cdr3_aa: CASSPGDWRPQFF
cdr3_nt: TGTGCCAGCTCACCCGGGGACTGGCGCCCACAGTTCTTC
v_call: TRBV18
d_call: .
j_call: TRBJ2-1
clone_size: many

cdr3_aa: CASSPRNTDTQYF
cdr3_nt: TGTGCCAGCAGTCCACGAAACACAGATACGCAGTATTTT
v_call: TRBV28
d_call: .
j_call: TRBJ2-3
clone_size: many

cdr3_aa: CASSSSPGVYTRVGQETQYF
cdr3_nt: TGTGCCAGCAGTTCATCCCCAGGCGTGTACACCAGGGTGGGCCAAGAGACCCAGTACTTC
v_call: TRBV28
d_call: .
j_call: TRBJ2-5
clone_size: .

cdr3_aa: CAGSPIGWGQGYEQYF
cdr3_nt: TGTGCCGGCAGCCCCATAGGGTGGGGACAGGGCTACGAGCAGTACTTC
v_call: TRBV7-9
d_call: TRBD1
j_call: TRBJ2-7
clone_size: .